Presented here are 19 T cell receptor beta chains from one specimen sequenced in a study of blood T cell repertoires in COVID-19. The table came from immunoSEQ multiplex PCR; TCRdb's copy has only in-frame clones and leaves some out. Of 100,000 or so clones listed, around 75% were seen once; the top ten hold about a quarter. The specimen sequenced was peripheral blood. The receptor set was obtained from a human donor in a cohort sampled during active COVID-19.

This sequence joins TRBV19 and TRBJ2-1; 7 nucleotides match TRBD2. This CDR3 comprises 15 residues. The junction had 7 bases not matched to a gene; V was cut back by 3 bases and J by 5 bases. Germline-derived CDR1 and CDR2 are LNHDA and SQIVND (reference sequence). The DNA for the CDR3 is TGTGCCAGTAGTATGACGGGAGGCCCCCACAATGAGCAGTTCTTC. The encoded protein is CASSMTGGPHNEQFF.

The CDR3 protein is CASSQGLQETQYF. The CDR3 DNA follows: TGTGCCAGCAGCCAAGGTTTACAAGAGACCCAGTACTTC. The genes are TRBV3-1 (or the pseudogene TRBV3-2) and TRBJ2-5; D gene ambiguous. The V end lost 1 base, the J end lost 2 bases, and 5 bases lay between the germline ends. The V gene's germline CDR1 is LGHDT and CDR2 YNNKEL (reference sequence). This CDR3 comprises 13 residues.

V is TRBV19 and J is TRBJ2-1; possible D gene TRBD2, 6 bases. This CDR3 has 14 amino acids. Germline V gene sequence: CDR1 LNHDA, CDR2 SQIVND (reference sequence). Trimming pared 6 bases from V and 5 bases from J, leaving 14 bases between. CDR3 DNA: TGTGCCAGTAGCTGGTCGACTAGAAACAATGAGCAGTTCTTC. Translating gives CASSWSTRNNEQFF.

This sequence joins TRBV4-1 and TRBJ1-2; D perhaps matches TRBD1 (5 bases). This CDR3 is built from 15 residues. The germline V and J ends were trimmed by 0 bases and 3 bases, with 11 bases remaining between them. Germline V gives CDR1 MGHRA, CDR2 YSYEKL. The CDR3 DNA follows: TGCGCCAGCAGCCAAGAGGGGGGGGTGGACTATGGCTACACCTTC. This sequence encodes CASSQEGGVDYGYTF.

The gene calls are TRBV28 and TRBJ1-6; D remains ambiguous. V lost 2 bases to trimming and J lost 5 bases, with 19 bases between them. CDR1 MDHEN and CDR2 SYDVKM come from the germline V gene. The CDR3 runs to 18 residues. The CDR3, as DNA: TGTGCCAGCAGTTTAGCGGGCTTATTACCGACTAATAATTCACCCCTCCACTTT. Its translation is CASSLAGLLPTNNSPLHF.

This rearrangement joins TRBV18 to TRBJ2-3, with 14 bases aligning to TRBD2. Per the germline V gene, CDR1 is KGHSH and CDR2 is LQKENI. With 1 base clipped from V and 0 bases from J, the junction kept 6 bases outside the gene matches. The CDR3 runs to 19 residues. The chain's CDR3 is CASSPRLTSGRESTDTQYF. In nucleotides, the CDR3 is TGTGCCAGCTCACCACGGTTGACTAGCGGGAGGGAGAGCACAGATACGCAGTATTTT. The variable domain in full, with the rest retrieved from reference TRBV18 and TRBJ2-3, is NAGVMQNPRHLVRRRGQEARLRCSPMKGHSHVYWYRQLPEEGLKFMVYLQKENIIDESGMPKERFSAEFPKEGPSILRIQQVVRGDSAAYFCASSPRLTSGRESTDTQYFGPGTRLTVL.

The CDR3 nucleotides read TGTGCCAGCAGCCCAGGGGCCGGCTACAATGAGCAGTTCTTC. Translation: CASSPGAGYNEQFF. The chain employs TRBV7-3 and TRBJ2-1, with D maybe TRBD1 (6 bases). The CDR3 is 14 amino acids. The V end was cut by 5 bases, the J end by 3 bases, with 11 bases between. Germline CDR1 SGHTA, CDR2 FQGTGA.

V is TRBV5-1 and J is TRBJ2-1, with D unclear. This CDR3 has 16 residues. Trimming shortened V by 1 base and J by 9 bases, and 20 bases separated the two germline ends. CDR1 SGHRS and CDR2 YFSETQ come from the germline V gene. This CDR3 is CASSLQSDTAGGEQFF. The DNA of the CDR3 is TGCGCCAGCAGCTTGCAATCTGACACGGCTGGTGGTGAGCAGTTCTTC.

J is TRBJ2-1 and V is TRBV27; a weak D match, TRBD1 (5 bases). The CDR3 runs 16 residues. Per germline, CDR1 MNHEY and CDR2 SMNVEV (reference sequence). Trimming left V 1 base short and J 4 bases short, with 14 bases between. CDR3 amino acids: CASSLFTSAGYNEQFF. As DNA, the CDR3 is TGTGCCAGCAGTTTATTTACCTCCGCAGGGTACAATGAGCAGTTCTTC.

This clone was observed a single time. The V and J genes are TRBV28 and TRBJ2-7; 13 bases match TRBD2. The V gene's germline CDR1 is MDHEN and CDR2 SYDVKM. The trim removed 7 bases at V and 4 bases at J, leaving 7 bases unmatched. The CDR3 loop spans 15 amino acids. The chain's CDR3 is CASTTGTSGTYEQYF. CDR3 bases: TGTGCCAGCACCACAGGGACTAGCGGGACGTACGAGCAGTACTTC.

This chain joins TRBV2 and TRBJ2-7, with unresolved D. The CDR3 contains 14 residues. Germline CDR1 SNHLY, CDR2 FYNNEI. Trimming left V 2 bases short and J 0 bases short, with 8 bases between. The CDR3 is CASSELQTSYEQYF. CDR3 nucleotides: TGTGCCAGCAGTGAATTACAGACCTCCTACGAGCAGTACTTC.

The V call is TRBV5-1, the J call TRBJ2-5; TRBD2 aligns across 8 bases. CDR3 length equals 15 residues. The ends lost 4 bases at V and 5 bases at J; junction bases unmatched: 10. Germline CDR1 SGHRS, CDR2 YFSETQ. Here the CDR3 DNA reads TGCGCCAGCAGCCGTCAGCGGGAGTCGCGGGAGACCCAGTACTTC. This codes for CASSRQRESRETQYF.

CDR3 residues: CASSQSVRAYGGTDTQYF. The CDR3 DNA reads TGCGCCAGCAGCCAAAGCGTCAGGGCGTATGGGGGCACAGATACGCAGTATTTT. V is TRBV4-1 and J is TRBJ2-3, with D perhaps TRBD1 (5 bases). This CDR3 spans 18 amino acids. CDR1 MGHRA and CDR2 YSYEKL come from the germline V gene. V gave up 2 bases and J gave up 1 base, with 19 bases separating them.

The chain joins TRBV6-5 to TRBJ2-2; D is unclear. This CDR3 region has 12 residues. Trimming took 7 bases from V and 1 from J, leaving 4 bases between them. CDR1 is MNHEY, CDR2 SVGAGI, per germline. Written as DNA, the CDR3 is TGTGCCAGCACCAGGAACACCGGGGAGCTGTTTTTT. Protein: CASTRNTGELFF.

The chain joins TRBV19 to TRBJ2-7; 10 bases map to TRBD1. Germline values: CDR1 LNHDA, CDR2 SQIVND (reference sequence). The CDR3 runs to 15 residues. V shed 7 bases and J 1 base; nucleotides not matched to a gene: 7. The CDR3 spells CASMGPGQGSYEQYF. The CDR3 coding sequence is TGTGCCAGTATGGGACCGGGACAGGGGTCCTACGAGCAGTACTTC.

The rearrangement uses TRBV28 and TRBJ1-6, with 7 nucleotides matching TRBD1. Germline V gene lookup returns CDR1 MDHEN and CDR2 SYDVKM. The CDR3 has 15 residues. V lost 6 bases, J lost 7 bases, and 9 bases stayed unmatched. CDR3 nucleotides: TGTGCCAGCAGGACAACAGGGGATCCAAATTCACCCCTCCACTTT. Amino acids: CASRTTGDPNSPLHF.

This rearrangement joins TRBV29-1 to TRBJ2-3; D may be TRBD2 (6 bases). The V end was cut by 7 bases, the J end by 6 bases, with 17 bases between. The CDR3 sequence is 13 residues long. From germline, CDR1 is SQVTM and CDR2 ANQGSEA. DNA of the CDR3: TGCAGCGGCCTAGCGCCCCAGCGGGATACGCAGTATTTT. This sequence encodes CSGLAPQRDTQYF.

This clone occurred once. The chain recombines TRBV28 with TRBJ2-1, with 7 positions matching TRBD2. Germline V gene sequence: CDR1 MDHEN, CDR2 SYDVKM. V lost 10 bases, J lost 9 bases, and 9 bases stayed unmatched. The CDR3 consists of 12 residues. The CDR3 is CATRDYSFEQFF. The CDR3 bases are TGTGCCACTCGGGACTACTCCTTTGAGCAGTTCTTC.

In this sample, this clone turned up a few times. The chain employs TRBV10-2 and TRBJ1-1; maybe TRBD1 (6 bases). The CDR3 is 13 amino acids. The germline gives CDR1 WSHSY, CDR2 SAAADI. With 10 bases removed from V and 1 base from J, the gap between germline ends came to 13 bases. CDR3 in amino acids: CATLDSRNTEAFF. CDR3 bases: TGCGCCACCCTGGACAGTCGGAACACTGAAGCTTTCTTT.